This T cell receptor beta chain was found in a study of CD4 T cells in relation to SARS-CoV-2 and coronaviruses. Whole-study context: PBMCs were cultured with antigen for less than twelve days before TCR beta sequencing.

This clone was detected a few times. Its target is not known. Germline values: CDR1 SGHNT, CDR2 YYREEE (reference sequence). V dropped 5 bases and J dropped 1 base, with 12 bases sitting between them. The length of the CDR3 is 14 residues. CD4+ T cells from unexposed donors were obtained before the COVID-19 pandemic (2011-2018). After nine to ten days of culture, CD4+ T cells were isolated. Testing used SARS-CoV-2 S/N and four cold-coronavirus spikes on unexposed-donor CD4+ T cells, cells permitting. The method was immunoSEQ multiplex PCR; TCRdb's version includes in-frame clones alone and lacks a portion of them. The table has 20,000 to 30,000 clones, around 75% seen once.

The sequence was obtained from a human donor in good health. V and J are TRBV5-4 and TRBJ1-1; D is uncertain. Specimen: CD4+ T cells from PBMCs, cultured in vitro. The CDR3 reads CASSWTGGNTEAFF. The CDR3 region has the DNA TGTGCCAGCAGTTGGACGGGAGGGAACACTGAAGCTTTCTTT.